Listed below are T cell receptor beta chains from one sample, sequenced in a study of blood T cell repertoires in COVID-19. Using immunoSEQ multiplex PCR, the repertoire was profiled, and TCRdb retains in-frame clones only, with some absent. The sample has roughly 380,000 clones, 85% seen once. Sequencing input: peripheral blood. The receptors were gathered from a young woman with acute or convalescent COVID-19. CDR3s leave out the opening cysteine and the closing phenylalanine or tryptophan. Each record gives: CDR3 protein, clone size, V gene, J gene, D gene. The D gene is left open where the match is weak. Clone size is stated in some rows and not others, as once, few, many or a class when expanded.

ASSDRRTGGGYT	-	TRBV10-2	TRBJ1-2	TRBD1
ASSPWANTIY	-	TRBV18	TRBJ1-3	-
ASSSSSGNYNEQF	-	TRBV9	TRBJ2-1	TRBD2
ASSPRGEQF	-	TRBV12-3/TRBV12-4	TRBJ2-1	-
ASSAHFEGGYYGYT	-	TRBV28	TRBJ1-2	-
ASSDTPNQPQH	-	TRBV6-1	TRBJ1-5	-
ASSYGLGSYNEQF	-	TRBV5-4	TRBJ2-1	TRBD2
ASKRTGANTEAF	-	TRBV19	TRBJ1-1	TRBD1
ASSESGLAGADTQY	-	TRBV7-3	TRBJ2-3	-
ASIIETGENTEAF	-	TRBV10-2	TRBJ1-1	TRBD1
ASSPESADTQY	few	TRBV4-2	TRBJ2-3	-
ASSPRTGGNTEAF	-	TRBV19	TRBJ1-1	TRBD1
ASSLLWLDNEQF	-	TRBV27	TRBJ2-1	-
ASSGSQGASNEQF	-	TRBV2	TRBJ2-1	TRBD1
ASSPPTGEGYT	few	TRBV18	TRBJ1-2	TRBD1
ASSQQGQGNEQF	-	TRBV4-1	TRBJ2-1	TRBD1
ASSPSQGGEYGYT	-	TRBV18	TRBJ1-2	-
ASLGAGGPGNEQF	-	TRBV6-5	TRBJ2-1	TRBD2
ASNSQSSYEQY	-	TRBV27	TRBJ2-7	-
ASSLGSPQETQY	-	TRBV13	TRBJ2-5	-
ASSEGWRQGADTQY	-	TRBV2	TRBJ2-3	TRBD1
ASTPDSSGNTIY	-	TRBV10-1	TRBJ1-3	-
ASSAPREGGDHYGYT	-	TRBV9	TRBJ1-2	-
AIWSDNNNEQF	once	TRBV10-3	TRBJ2-1	-
ARSFPRPGISYEQY	-	TRBV7-5	TRBJ2-7	-
ASRSRGTNEKLF	once	TRBV19	TRBJ1-4	-
SVEWDREYTGELF	-	TRBV29-1	TRBJ2-2	TRBD1
ASRPGQPYTYEQY	once	TRBV27	TRBJ2-7	-
ASSFRGLEIYEQY	-	TRBV27	TRBJ2-7	TRBD2
ASRPGQGARGANVLT	-	TRBV28	TRBJ2-6	TRBD1
ASSESGRVGYT	-	TRBV9	TRBJ1-2	-
AISDVRDTEAF	-	TRBV10-3	TRBJ1-1	-
ASSVGGTSANQETQY	-	TRBV9	TRBJ2-5	TRBD2
ASSLGGGQETQY	-	TRBV11-2	TRBJ2-5	-
ATHSDRPYSNQPQH	-	TRBV6-6	TRBJ1-5	TRBD1
ASSLDGQGKNSPLH	-	TRBV7-3	TRBJ1-6	-
ASSSPDRDHEQY	-	TRBV5-5	TRBJ2-7	TRBD1
ASSSGLAGSYNEQF	-	TRBV4-2	TRBJ2-1	TRBD2
ASSIDGLAQETQY	-	TRBV19	TRBJ2-5	-
ASSQDPEARQGIAEAF	-	TRBV3-1/TRBV3-2	TRBJ1-1	TRBD1
ASSPSGQGFSGELF	-	TRBV18	TRBJ2-2	TRBD1
ASTYGRGLYTEAF	-	TRBV28	TRBJ1-1	-
ASSLGVSGDQPQH	-	TRBV5-1	TRBJ1-5	-
ASSFWTGADTQY	few	TRBV7-6	TRBJ2-3	TRBD1
ATSGDGGISPDTQY	few	TRBV24-1	TRBJ2-3	-
ASSLYNIGVTTEAF	few	TRBV27	TRBJ1-1	-
AWILVGAGEQF	-	TRBV30	TRBJ2-1	-
ASSLLGQDNSPLH	few	TRBV7-9	TRBJ1-6	-